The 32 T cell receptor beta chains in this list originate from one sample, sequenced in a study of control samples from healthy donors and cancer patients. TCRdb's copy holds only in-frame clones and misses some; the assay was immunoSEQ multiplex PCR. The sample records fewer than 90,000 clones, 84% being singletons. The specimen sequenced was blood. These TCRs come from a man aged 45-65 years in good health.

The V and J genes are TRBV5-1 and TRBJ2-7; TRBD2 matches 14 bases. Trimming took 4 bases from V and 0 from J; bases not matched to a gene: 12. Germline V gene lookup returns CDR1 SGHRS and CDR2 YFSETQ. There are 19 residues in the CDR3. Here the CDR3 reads CASSPGLAGVGAVSYEQYF. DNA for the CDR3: TGCGCCAGCAGCCCGGGACTAGCGGGAGTGGGGGCGGTCTCCTACGAGCAGTACTTC.

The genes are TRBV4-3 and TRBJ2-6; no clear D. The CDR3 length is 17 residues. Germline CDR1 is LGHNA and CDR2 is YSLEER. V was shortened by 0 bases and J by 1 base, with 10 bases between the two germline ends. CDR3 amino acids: CASSQDGERSGANVLTF. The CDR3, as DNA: TGCGCCAGCAGCCAAGATGGTGAGAGATCTGGGGCCAACGTCCTGACTTTC.

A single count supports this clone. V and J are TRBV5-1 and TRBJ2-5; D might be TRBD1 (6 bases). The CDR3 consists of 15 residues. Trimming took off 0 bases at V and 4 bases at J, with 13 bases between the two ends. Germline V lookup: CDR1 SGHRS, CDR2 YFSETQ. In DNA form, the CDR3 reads TGCGCCAGCAGCTTGGGGCCAGGGGCGGGAGAGACCCAGTACTTC. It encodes CASSLGPGAGETQYF.

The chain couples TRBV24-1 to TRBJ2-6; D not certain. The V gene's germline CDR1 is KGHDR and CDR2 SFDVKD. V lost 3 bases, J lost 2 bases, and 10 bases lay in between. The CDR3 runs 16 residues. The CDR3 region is CATSDPSLAGANVLTF. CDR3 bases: TGTGCCACCAGTGATCCTTCCCTAGCTGGGGCCAACGTCCTGACTTTC.

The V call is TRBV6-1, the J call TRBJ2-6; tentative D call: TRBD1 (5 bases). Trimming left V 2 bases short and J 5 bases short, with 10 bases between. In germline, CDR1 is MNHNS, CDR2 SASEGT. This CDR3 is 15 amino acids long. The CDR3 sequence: CASSEPQGWANVLTF. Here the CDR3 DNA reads TGTGCCAGCAGTGAACCCCAGGGCTGGGCCAACGTCCTGACTTTC.

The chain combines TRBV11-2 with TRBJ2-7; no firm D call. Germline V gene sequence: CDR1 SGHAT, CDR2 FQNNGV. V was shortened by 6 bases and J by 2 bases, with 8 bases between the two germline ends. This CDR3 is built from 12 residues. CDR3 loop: CASRVTAYEQYF. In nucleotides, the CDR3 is TGTGCCAGCAGGGTCACAGCCTACGAGCAGTACTTC.

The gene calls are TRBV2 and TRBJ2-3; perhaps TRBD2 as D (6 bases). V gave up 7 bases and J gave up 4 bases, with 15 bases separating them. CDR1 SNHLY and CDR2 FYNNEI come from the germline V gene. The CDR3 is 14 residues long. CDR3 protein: CASIGGGNPDTQYF. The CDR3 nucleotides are TGTGCCAGCATAGGAGGAGGGAACCCAGATACGCAGTATTTT.

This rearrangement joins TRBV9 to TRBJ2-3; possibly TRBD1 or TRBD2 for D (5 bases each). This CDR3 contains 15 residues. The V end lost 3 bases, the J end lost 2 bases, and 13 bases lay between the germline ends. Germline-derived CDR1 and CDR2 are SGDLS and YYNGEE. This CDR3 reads CASSAWDGLTDTQYF. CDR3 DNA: TGTGCCAGCAGCGCATGGGACGGACTCACAGATACGCAGTATTTT.

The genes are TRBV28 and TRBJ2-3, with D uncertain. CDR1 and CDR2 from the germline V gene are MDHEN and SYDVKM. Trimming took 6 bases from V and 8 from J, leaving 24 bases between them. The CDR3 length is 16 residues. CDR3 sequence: CASSPTLAGRGATQYF. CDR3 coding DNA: TGTGCCAGCAGCCCCACCTTGGCCGGCCGAGGTGCTACGCAGTATTTT.

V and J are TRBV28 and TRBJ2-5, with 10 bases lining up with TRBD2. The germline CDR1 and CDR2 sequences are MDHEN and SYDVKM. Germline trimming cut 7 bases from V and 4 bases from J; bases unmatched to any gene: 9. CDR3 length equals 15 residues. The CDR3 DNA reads TGTGCCAGCACAAGCGGGAGGGAGGGTCGAGAGACCCAGTACTTC. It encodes CASTSGREGRETQYF.

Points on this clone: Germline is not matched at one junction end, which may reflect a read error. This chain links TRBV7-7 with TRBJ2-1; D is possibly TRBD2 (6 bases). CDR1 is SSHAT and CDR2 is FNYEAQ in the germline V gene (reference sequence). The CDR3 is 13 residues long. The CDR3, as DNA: TGTGCTAGCAGCCCCGGGAGAGGGGATGAGCAGTTCTTC. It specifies CASSPGRGDEQFF.

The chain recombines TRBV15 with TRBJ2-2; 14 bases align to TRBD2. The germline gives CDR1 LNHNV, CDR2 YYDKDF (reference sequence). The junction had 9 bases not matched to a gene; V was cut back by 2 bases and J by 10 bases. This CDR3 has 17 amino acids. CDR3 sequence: CATSRRLAGGPRLELFF. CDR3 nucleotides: TGTGCCACCAGCAGAAGACTAGCGGGAGGGCCGCGTTTGGAGCTGTTTTTT.

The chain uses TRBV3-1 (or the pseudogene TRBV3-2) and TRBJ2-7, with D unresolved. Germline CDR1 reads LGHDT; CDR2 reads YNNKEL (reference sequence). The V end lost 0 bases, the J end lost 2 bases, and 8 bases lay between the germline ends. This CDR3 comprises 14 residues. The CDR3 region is CASSQEGRPYEQYF. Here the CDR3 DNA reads TGTGCCAGCAGCCAAGAGGGCCGGCCCTACGAGCAGTACTTC.

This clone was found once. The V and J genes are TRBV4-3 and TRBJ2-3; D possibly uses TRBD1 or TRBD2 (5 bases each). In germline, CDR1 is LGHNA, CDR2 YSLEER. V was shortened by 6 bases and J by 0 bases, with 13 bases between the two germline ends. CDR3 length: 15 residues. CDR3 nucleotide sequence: TGCGCCAGCAGTTTAGAGTGGGGGAGCACAGATACGCAGTATTTT. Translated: CASSLEWGSTDTQYF.

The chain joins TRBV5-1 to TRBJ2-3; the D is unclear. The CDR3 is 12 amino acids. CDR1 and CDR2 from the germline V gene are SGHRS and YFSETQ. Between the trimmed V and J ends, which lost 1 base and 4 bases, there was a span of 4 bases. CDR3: CASSLMSDTQYF. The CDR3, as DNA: TGCGCCAGCAGCTTGATGTCAGATACGCAGTATTTT. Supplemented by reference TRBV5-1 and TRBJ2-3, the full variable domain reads KAGVTQTPRYLIKTRGQQVTLSCSPISGHRSVSWYQQTPGQGLQFLFEYFSETQRNKGNFPGRFSGRQFSNSRSEMNVSTLELGDSALYLCASSLMSDTQYFGPGTRLTVL.

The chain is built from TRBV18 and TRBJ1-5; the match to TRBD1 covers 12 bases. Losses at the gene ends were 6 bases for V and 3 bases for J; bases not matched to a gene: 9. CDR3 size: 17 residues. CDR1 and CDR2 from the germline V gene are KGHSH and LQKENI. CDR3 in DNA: TGTGCCAGCTCTTCAGGGACAGGGGGCACCTCCAATCAGCCCCAGCATTTT. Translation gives CASSSGTGGTSNQPQHF.

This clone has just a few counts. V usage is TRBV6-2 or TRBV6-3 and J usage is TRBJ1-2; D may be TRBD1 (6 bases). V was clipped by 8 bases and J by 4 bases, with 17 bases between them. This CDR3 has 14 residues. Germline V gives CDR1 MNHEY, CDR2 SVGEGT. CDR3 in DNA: TGTGCCAGCCGTTTTCGGGGGGGGCCCTATGGCTACACCTTC. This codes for CASRFRGGPYGYTF.

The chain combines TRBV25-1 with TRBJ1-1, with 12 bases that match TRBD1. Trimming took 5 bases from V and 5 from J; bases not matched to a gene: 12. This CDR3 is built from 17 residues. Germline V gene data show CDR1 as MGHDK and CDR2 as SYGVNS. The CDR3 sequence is CASSPRAGQGAGTEAFF. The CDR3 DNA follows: TGTGCCAGCAGTCCTAGGGCGGGACAGGGGGCTGGTACTGAAGCTTTCTTT.

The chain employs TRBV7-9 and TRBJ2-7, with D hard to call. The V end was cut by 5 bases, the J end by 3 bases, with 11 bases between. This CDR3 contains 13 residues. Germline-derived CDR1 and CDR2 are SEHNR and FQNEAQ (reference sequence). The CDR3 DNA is TGTGCCAGCAGCACAAGGACGGACTACGAGCAGTACTTC. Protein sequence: CASSTRTDYEQYF.

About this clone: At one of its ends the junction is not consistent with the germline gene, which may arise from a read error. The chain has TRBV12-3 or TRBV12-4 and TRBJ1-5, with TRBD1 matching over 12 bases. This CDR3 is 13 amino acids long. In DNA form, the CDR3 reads TGTGCCACCGGGACAGGGGGCAACCAGCCCCAGCATTTT. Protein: CATGTGGNQPQHF.

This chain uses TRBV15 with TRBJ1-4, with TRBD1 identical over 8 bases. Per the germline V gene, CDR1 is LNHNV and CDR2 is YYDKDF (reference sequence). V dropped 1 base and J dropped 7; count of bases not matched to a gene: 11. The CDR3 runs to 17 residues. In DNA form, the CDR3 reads TGTGCCACCAGCAGAGCTCACCACGGACAGGGACGTGAAAAACTGTTTTTT. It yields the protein CATSRAHHGQGREKLFF.

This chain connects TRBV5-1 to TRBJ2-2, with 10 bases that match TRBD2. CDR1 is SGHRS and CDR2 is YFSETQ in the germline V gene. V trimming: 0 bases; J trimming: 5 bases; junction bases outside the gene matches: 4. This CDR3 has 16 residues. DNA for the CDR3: TGCGCCAGCAGCTTGGAACCTAGCGGGAGTACCGGGGAGCTGTTTTTT. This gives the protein CASSLEPSGSTGELFF.

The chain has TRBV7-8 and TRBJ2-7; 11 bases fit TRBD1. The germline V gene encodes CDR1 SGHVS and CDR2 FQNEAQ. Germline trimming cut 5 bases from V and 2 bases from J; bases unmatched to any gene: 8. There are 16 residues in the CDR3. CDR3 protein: CASSLRRDRGTYEQYF. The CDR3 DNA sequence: TGTGCCAGCAGCCTACGCCGGGACAGGGGGACCTACGAGCAGTACTTC.

The CDR3 coding sequence is TGTGCCAGCGGGTCACGACTGGCTACGGGCACCTTC. Translated: CASGSRLATGTF. The V and J genes are TRBV12-3 or TRBV12-4 and TRBJ1-2; D gene uncertain. V gave up 8 bases and J gave up 13 bases, with 20 bases separating them. This CDR3 contains 12 residues.

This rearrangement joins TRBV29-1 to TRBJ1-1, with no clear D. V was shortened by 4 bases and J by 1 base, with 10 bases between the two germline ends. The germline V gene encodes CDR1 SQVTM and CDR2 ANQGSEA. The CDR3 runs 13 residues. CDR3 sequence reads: CSVAPLANTEAFF. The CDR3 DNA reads TGCAGCGTTGCCCCGTTGGCGAACACTGAAGCTTTCTTT.

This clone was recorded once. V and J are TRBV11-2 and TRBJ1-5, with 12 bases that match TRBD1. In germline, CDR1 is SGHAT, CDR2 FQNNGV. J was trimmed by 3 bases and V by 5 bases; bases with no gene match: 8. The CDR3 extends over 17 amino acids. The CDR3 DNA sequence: TGTGCCAGCAGCCCTGGGACAGGGGGCGCATCCAATCAGCCCCAGCATTTT. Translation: CASSPGTGGASNQPQHF. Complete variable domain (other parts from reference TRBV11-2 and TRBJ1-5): EAGVAQSPRYKIIEKRQSVAFWCNPISGHATLYWYQQILGQGPKLLIQFQNNGVVDDSQLPKDRFSAERLKGVDSTLKIQPAKLEDSAVYLCASSPGTGGASNQPQHFGDGTRLSIL.

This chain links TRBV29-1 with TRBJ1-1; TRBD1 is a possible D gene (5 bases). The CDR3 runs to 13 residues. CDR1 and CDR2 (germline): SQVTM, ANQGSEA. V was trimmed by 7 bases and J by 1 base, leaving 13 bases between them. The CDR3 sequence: CSGIRGTNTEAFF. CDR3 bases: TGCAGCGGGATAAGAGGGACGAACACTGAAGCTTTCTTT. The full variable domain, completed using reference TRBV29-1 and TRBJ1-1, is SAVISQKPSRDICQRGTSLTIQCQVDSQVTMMFWYRQQPGQSLTLIATANQGSEATYESGFVIDKFPISRPNLTFSTLTVSNMSPEDSSIYLCSGIRGTNTEAFFGQGTRLTVV.

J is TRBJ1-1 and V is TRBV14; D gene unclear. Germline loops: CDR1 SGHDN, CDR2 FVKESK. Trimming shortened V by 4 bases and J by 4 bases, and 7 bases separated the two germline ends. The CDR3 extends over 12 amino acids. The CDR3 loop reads CASSLSSTEAFF. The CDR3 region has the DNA TGTGCCAGCAGCCTAAGTTCCACTGAAGCTTTCTTT.

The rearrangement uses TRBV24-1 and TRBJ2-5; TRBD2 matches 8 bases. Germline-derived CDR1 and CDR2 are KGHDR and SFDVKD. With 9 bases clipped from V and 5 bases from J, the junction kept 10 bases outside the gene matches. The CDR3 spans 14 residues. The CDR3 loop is CATGGAGLDETQYF. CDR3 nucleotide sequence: TGTGCCACCGGAGGGGCGGGACTAGACGAGACCCAGTACTTC.

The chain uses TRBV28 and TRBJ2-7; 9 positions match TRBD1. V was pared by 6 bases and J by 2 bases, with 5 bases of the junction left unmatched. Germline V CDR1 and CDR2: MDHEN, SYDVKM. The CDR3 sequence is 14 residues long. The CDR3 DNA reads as TGTGCCAGCAGACGACAGGGGGATACCTACGAGCAGTACTTC. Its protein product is CASRRQGDTYEQYF.

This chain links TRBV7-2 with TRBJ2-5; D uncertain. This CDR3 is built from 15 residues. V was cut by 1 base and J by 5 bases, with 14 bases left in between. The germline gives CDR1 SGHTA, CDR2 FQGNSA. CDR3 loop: CASSLVLSAWETQYF. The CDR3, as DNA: TGTGCCAGCAGCTTAGTTTTAAGTGCGTGGGAGACCCAGTACTTC.

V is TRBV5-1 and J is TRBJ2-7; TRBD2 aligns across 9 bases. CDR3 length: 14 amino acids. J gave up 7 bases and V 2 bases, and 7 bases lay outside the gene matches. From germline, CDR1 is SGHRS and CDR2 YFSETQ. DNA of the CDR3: TGCGCCAGCAGCTTCCCTAGCGGGGATTCTGAGCAGTACTTC. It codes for CASSFPSGDSEQYF.